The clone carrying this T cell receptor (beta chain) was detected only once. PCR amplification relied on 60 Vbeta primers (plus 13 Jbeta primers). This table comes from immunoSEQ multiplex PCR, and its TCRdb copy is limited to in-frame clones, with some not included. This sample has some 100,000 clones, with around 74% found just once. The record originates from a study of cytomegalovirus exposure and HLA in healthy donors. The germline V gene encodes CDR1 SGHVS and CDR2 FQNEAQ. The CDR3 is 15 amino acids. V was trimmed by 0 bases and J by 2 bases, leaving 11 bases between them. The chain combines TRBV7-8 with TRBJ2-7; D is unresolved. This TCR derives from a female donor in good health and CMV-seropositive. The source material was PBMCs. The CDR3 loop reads CASSLARNRPYEQYF. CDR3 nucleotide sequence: TGTGCCAGCAGCTTAGCGCGGAACCGACCCTACGAGCAGTACTTC.